The 32 T cell receptor beta chains below were found in one sample sequenced in a study of CD8 T cells in ankylosing spondylitis. In TCRdb, the 5' RACE reads were re-called with MiXCR into one record per CDR3 protein. The profile covers 250,000 to 400,000 distinct CDR3 sequences, with approximately 10% appearing a single time and around 10% taken by the ten largest. The sequenced sample consisted of blood, either unsorted or a sorted T cell fraction (not recorded which). The receptors were gathered from a female donor with ankylosing spondylitis or in good health (not recorded which).

The chain uses TRBV25-1 and TRBJ1-6; D gene unclear. Trimming removed 1 base at V and 12 bases at J, with 13 bases between. The CDR3 covers 14 residues. In germline, CDR1 is MGHDK, CDR2 SYGVNS. The DNA for the CDR3 is TGTGCCAGCAGTGAATCCGGCCGGACGGAACCCCTCCACTTT. It yields the protein CASSESGRTEPLHF. The full variable domain, in which reference TRBV25-1 and TRBJ1-6 provide the parts outside the CDR3, is EADIYQTPRYLVIGTGKKITLECSQTMGHDKMYWYQQDPGMELHLIHYSYGVNSTEKGDLSSESTVSRIRTEHFPLTLESARPSHTSQYLCASSESGRTEPLHFGNGTRLTVT.

Ten or more counts support this clonotype. The CDR3 spells CASSSRTSGANVLTF. The CDR3 coding sequence is TGTGCCAGCAGTTCCAGGACCTCTGGGGCCAACGTCCTGACTTTC. V gene TRBV12-3 or TRBV12-4 combines with J gene TRBJ2-6, with D unclear. The V and J ends lost 4 bases and 0 bases respectively, with 7 bases between them. This CDR3 has 15 amino acids.

This clonotype occurred many times. The chain recombines TRBV5-5 with TRBJ1-6; tentatively, D is TRBD1 (5 bases). Germline CDR1 SGHKS, CDR2 YYEKEE (reference sequence). V lost 0 bases and J 9 bases, leaving 13 bases between the germline ends. The CDR3 totals 15 residues. The CDR3 loop reads CASSLEGLGSSPLHF. The CDR3 nucleotides read TGTGCCAGCAGCTTGGAGGGGTTGGGGAGTTCACCCCTCCACTTT.

This clonotype showed up many times. The chain has TRBV10-3 and TRBJ2-3, with D unclear. Germline V gene lookup returns CDR1 ENHRY and CDR2 SYGVKD. The CDR3 is 11 residues long. V was shortened by 8 bases and J by 6 bases, with 9 bases between the two germline ends. CDR3 coding DNA: TGTGCCATCGGTCCCCCGGATACGCAGTATTTT. Translated: CAIGPPDTQYF.

This clonotype has at least ten counts. The chain links TRBV6-5 to TRBJ2-2; TRBD2 aligns across 11 bases. Germline-derived CDR1 and CDR2 are MNHEY and SVGAGI. Trimming cost V 0 bases and J 4 bases; bases outside gene matches: 7. The CDR3 consists of 18 residues. The CDR3 reads CASSYSVLAGVATGELFF. The CDR3 nucleotides read TGTGCCAGCAGTTACTCGGTACTAGCGGGAGTAGCCACCGGGGAGCTGTTTTTT.

This clonotype was picked up many times. The J gene is TRBJ2-1, the V gene TRBV5-1; 12 positions match TRBD2. Trimming at V came to 4 bases and at J to 6 bases, leaving 8 bases not matched to a gene. The germline gives CDR1 SGHRS, CDR2 YFSETQ. The CDR3 extends over 16 amino acids. The CDR3 is CASSQELAGGSNEQFF. As DNA, the CDR3 is TGCGCCAGCAGCCAGGAACTAGCGGGGGGCAGCAATGAGCAGTTCTTC.

The CDR3 region has the DNA TGTGCCAGCAGCCAAGAATTTCGACAGTTGTACGAGCAGTACTTC. Encoded protein: CASSQEFRQLYEQYF. The chain has TRBV3-1 and TRBJ2-7, with a weak D call TRBD1 (5 bases). The CDR3 is 15 amino acids. Germline assignment: CDR1 LGHDT and CDR2 YNNKEL (reference sequence). Trimming removed 0 bases from V and 4 bases from J, with 13 bases in between.

There are many counts of this clonotype. This chain joins TRBV27 and TRBJ2-4; D is unresolved. V lost 5 bases, J lost 6 bases, and 5 bases lay in between. Per germline, CDR1 MNHEY and CDR2 SMNVEV (reference sequence). This CDR3 has 11 amino acids. DNA for the CDR3: TGTGCCAGCAGTGAAAGAAACATTCAGTACTTC. It translates to CASSERNIQYF.

This clonotype was recorded many times. This chain joins TRBV7-9 and TRBJ2-1; 8 nucleotides align to TRBD2. Looked up from germline, CDR1 is SEHNR and CDR2 is FQNEAQ (reference sequence). After removal of 4 bases from V and 1 base from J, the junction contained 3 bases not matched to a gene. The CDR3 has 15 residues. CDR3 amino acids: CASSSAGVSYNEQFF. CDR3 coding DNA: TGTGCCAGCAGCTCAGCGGGGGTTTCCTACAATGAGCAGTTCTTC.

This clonotype was seen at least ten times. The rearrangement links TRBV6-1 to TRBJ2-2, with 8 bases aligning to TRBD2. V was clipped by 7 bases and J by 6 bases; unmatched bases: 10. Germline CDR1 MNHNS, CDR2 SASEGT. This CDR3 is 15 amino acids long. The CDR3 spells CASNLAGGFPGELFF. CDR3 DNA sequence: TGTGCCAGCAATCTGGCGGGAGGATTCCCCGGGGAGCTGTTTTTT.

This clonotype has at least ten counts. The V gene is TRBV6-5, the J gene TRBJ1-5, with D tentatively TRBD1 (5 bases). The CDR3 contains 13 residues. Germline V gives CDR1 MNHEY, CDR2 SVGAGI. Trimming left V 2 bases short and J 5 bases short, with 7 bases between. In DNA form, the CDR3 reads TGTGCCAGCAGTTACAGAGGGGATCAGCCCCAGCATTTT. Translating it yields CASSYRGDQPQHF.

This clonotype was seen repeatedly, ten times or more. The rearrangement links TRBV12-3 or TRBV12-4 to TRBJ2-3, with 7 nucleotides matching TRBD2. With V trimmed by 3 bases and J by 0 bases, 3 bases remained unmatched. The length of the CDR3 is 15 residues. CDR3 in amino acids: CASSFGAGSTDTQYF. The CDR3 DNA is TGTGCCAGCAGTTTCGGAGCGGGAAGCACAGATACGCAGTATTTT.

The rearrangement joins TRBV11-2 to TRBJ2-7; 7 positions match TRBD2. Germline trimming cut 5 bases from V and 4 bases from J; bases unmatched to any gene: 11. Germline-derived CDR1 and CDR2 are SGHAT and FQNNGV. The CDR3 extends over 15 amino acids. The CDR3 DNA reads as TGTGCCAGCAGCACCCGGGCGGGAGTGAGTTACGAGCAGTACTTC. Translating gives CASSTRAGVSYEQYF.

The rearrangement joins TRBV18 to TRBJ2-5, with TRBD1 matching 12 bases. After removal of 3 bases from V and 5 bases from J, the junction contained 7 bases not matched to a gene. Germline V gives CDR1 KGHSH, CDR2 LQKENI. This CDR3 spans 16 amino acids. The CDR3, as DNA: TGTGCCAGCTCACCTCCGGGACAGGGGGCTTGGGAGACCCAGTACTTC. Encoded protein: CASSPPGQGAWETQYF.

This clonotype was picked up a small number of times. V usage is TRBV7-3 and J usage is TRBJ2-3; 13 bases match TRBD2. The V segment lost 4 bases and the J segment 14 bases; nucleotides outside the gene matches: 9. This CDR3 contains 14 residues. Germline CDR1 reads SGHTA; CDR2 reads FQGTGA. The CDR3 loop reads CASSYMTSGRYRYF. The DNA for the CDR3 is TGTGCCAGCAGCTACATGACTAGCGGGAGGTATCGGTATTTT.

This clonotype occurred many times. V gene TRBV12-3 or TRBV12-4 combines with J gene TRBJ2-1; D perhaps matches TRBD1 (5 bases). The CDR3 length is 17 residues. V was cut by 5 bases and J by 0 bases, with 17 bases left in between. CDR3 nucleotides: TGTGCCAGCAGTCTACTAATTAGGGGAAGCTCCTACAATGAGCAGTTCTTC. It codes for CASSLLIRGSSYNEQFF.

The table lists this clonotype with many counts. J is TRBJ2-1 and V is TRBV6-1; 9 bases map to TRBD1. CDR3 size: 14 residues. J lost 7 bases, V lost 6 bases, and 7 bases had no gene match. Germline CDR1 and CDR2: MNHNS and SASEGT. CDR3: CASSNRDRVNEQFF. The CDR3 coding sequence is TGTGCCAGCAGCAACCGGGACAGGGTAAATGAGCAGTTCTTC.

The chain is built from TRBV10-3 and TRBJ1-2; possible D gene TRBD1, 5 bases. The V gene's germline CDR1 is ENHRY and CDR2 SYGVKD. The CDR3 totals 14 residues. The ends were cut back, 3 bases at V and 5 bases at J, with 13 bases in the middle. CDR3 DNA: TGTGCCATCAGTGAAAAGGGGCGAGGGTATGGCTACACCTTC. Its protein product is CAISEKGRGYGYTF.

This clonotype was seen repeatedly, ten times or more. As DNA, the CDR3 is TGTGCCAGCAGTTCACTGGGACTGAGCTCCTACAATGAGCAGTTCTTC. Translation: CASSSLGLSSYNEQFF. The genes are TRBV27 and TRBJ2-1; D might be TRBD2 (6 bases). The CDR3 length is 16 residues. Germline-derived CDR1 and CDR2 are MNHEY and SMNVEV (reference sequence). Trimming pared 4 bases from V and 0 bases from J, leaving 13 bases between.

Ten or more counts support this clonotype. The gene calls are TRBV29-1 and TRBJ2-5; D ambiguous. This CDR3 has 10 residues. Trimming stripped 4 bases from V and 9 bases from J, with 9 bases between. The germline V gene has CDR1 SQVTM and CDR2 ANQGSEA. The CDR3 is CSVGPTPQYF. DNA of the CDR3: TGCAGCGTTGGACCCACCCCCCAGTACTTC.

This clonotype was recorded at least ten times. The V call is TRBV20-1, the J call TRBJ1-4, with 9 bases identical to TRBD1. Trimming at V came to 4 bases and at J to 8 bases, leaving 8 bases not matched to a gene. Germline V gene data show CDR1 as DFQATT and CDR2 as SNEGSKA (reference sequence). The CDR3 extends over 14 amino acids. CDR3: CSATLGQGREKLFF. The DNA of the CDR3 is TGCAGTGCTACCCTGGGACAGGGAAGGGAAAAACTGTTTTTT.

The sample holds many counts of this clonotype. The genes are TRBV15 and TRBJ2-1; D is undetermined. The germline CDR1 and CDR2 sequences are LNHNV and YYDKDF (reference sequence). Between the trimmed V and J ends, which lost 7 bases and 5 bases, there was a span of 9 bases. The CDR3 has 12 amino acids. CDR3 in DNA: TGTGCCACCACCGTTGGGAACAATGAGCAGTTCTTC. The encoded protein is CATTVGNNEQFF.

On this clonotype: A much larger clone differs from this one at a single base, so this may be a read error. V usage is TRBV20-1 and J usage is TRBJ2-3; D not resolved. The CDR3 spans 10 residues. Germline CDR1 is DFQATT and CDR2 is SNEGSKA (reference sequence). Trimming took off 5 bases at V and 5 bases at J, with 5 bases between the two ends. CDR3 loop: CSARRDTQYF. The CDR3 nucleotides are TGCAGTGCTCGCAGAGATACGCAGTATTTT.

This clonotype was seen many times. V usage is TRBV10-3 and J usage is TRBJ2-7, with 7 bases identical to TRBD2. Germline assignment: CDR1 ENHRY and CDR2 SYGVKD. The CDR3 has 16 amino acids. The trim removed 0 bases at V and 0 bases at J, leaving 5 bases unmatched. The CDR3 here is CAISESMREISYEQYF. CDR3 DNA: TGTGCCATCAGTGAGTCGATGCGGGAGATCTCCTACGAGCAGTACTTC.

In this sample, this clonotype turned up many times. V and J are TRBV4-1 and TRBJ1-4; a weak D match, TRBD1 (6 bases). CDR1 and CDR2 from the germline V gene are MGHRA and YSYEKL. Between the trimmed V and J ends, which lost 6 bases and 0 bases, there was a span of 11 bases. The CDR3 consists of 15 residues. CDR3 sequence: CASRQQGSTNEKLFF. In nucleotides, the CDR3 is TGCGCCAGCAGACAACAGGGCTCAACTAATGAAAAACTGTTTTTT.

This clonotype was recorded once. This rearrangement joins TRBV6-2 or TRBV6-3 to TRBJ2-1; the D gene is possibly TRBD2 (5 bases). CDR1 is MNHEY and CDR2 is SVGEGT in the germline V gene. The CDR3 loop spans 16 amino acids. The V end lost 2 bases, the J end lost 11 bases, and 22 bases lay between the germline ends. The DNA for the CDR3 is TGTGCCAGCAGTTACCCGGCAGGACCAACGGGAAATCAGCAGTTCTTC. Encoded protein: CASSYPAGPTGNQQFF.

In this sample, this clonotype turned up many times. The chain employs TRBV5-1 and TRBJ2-3; 7 nucleotides align to TRBD2. CDR1 is SGHRS and CDR2 is YFSETQ in the germline V gene. V lost 2 bases, J lost 4 bases, and 4 bases stayed unmatched. The CDR3 sequence is 14 residues long. Here the CDR3 reads CASSFVAGADTQYF. In DNA form, the CDR3 reads TGCGCCAGCAGCTTTGTGGCGGGAGCAGATACGCAGTATTTT.

This clonotype came up many times. The V gene is TRBV20-1, the J gene TRBJ2-3, with 9 positions matching TRBD2. The ends lost 3 bases at V and 6 bases at J; junction bases unmatched: 10. The CDR3 is 15 amino acids. Germline loops: CDR1 DFQATT, CDR2 SNEGSKA (reference sequence). The CDR3 sequence is CSASTLAGTYDTQYF. CDR3 DNA sequence: TGCAGTGCTAGCACCCTAGCGGGAACATACGATACGCAGTATTTT.

The J gene is TRBJ2-2, the V gene TRBV11-2, with D uncertain. Germline V CDR1 and CDR2: SGHAT, FQNNGV. This CDR3 has 15 amino acids. V lost 2 bases and J lost 0, with 7 bases in between. The CDR3 sequence: CASSLLQANTGELFF. The CDR3 DNA is TGTGCCAGCAGCTTACTTCAGGCGAACACCGGGGAGCTGTTTTTT.

For this clonotype: A far larger clone is one nucleotide away, so this likely arose from a read error. The rearrangement links TRBV28 to TRBJ1-4; D uncertain. Germline V gene lookup returns CDR1 MDHEN and CDR2 SYDVKM. V was trimmed by 4 bases and J by 0 bases, leaving 6 bases between them. There are 14 residues in the CDR3. This CDR3 is CASSSRSTNEKLFF. Here the CDR3 DNA reads TGTGCCAGCAGTTCCCGATCAACTAATGAAAAACTGTTTTTT.

In this sample, this clonotype turned up many times. The V and J genes are TRBV20-1 and TRBJ2-7; D is undetermined. The V gene's germline CDR1 is DFQATT and CDR2 SNEGSKA (reference sequence). V lost 5 bases and J 0 bases, leaving 17 bases between the germline ends. CDR3 length: 15 amino acids. CDR3 in amino acids: CSAERAGRSSYEQYF. The CDR3 coding sequence is TGCAGTGCTGAGCGCGCCGGGCGGAGCTCCTACGAGCAGTACTTC.

A few counts support this clonotype. The chain couples TRBV7-8 to TRBJ2-1, with 13 bases identical to TRBD2. Trimming took 4 bases from V and 7 from J; bases not matched to a gene: 4. The length of the CDR3 is 15 residues. Per germline, CDR1 SGHVS and CDR2 FQNEAQ. The CDR3 region is CASSSLAGGGNEQFF. The CDR3 DNA reads TGTGCCAGCAGCTCACTAGCGGGAGGGGGGAATGAGCAGTTCTTC.